This T cell receptor (beta chain) was documented in a study of T cells in Graves' hyperthyroidism and ophthalmopathy. Study findings and constraints: Most thyroid clonotypes with frequency above 0.001 were detected in blood.

Amplification of TCR beta CDR3 regions was performed using RNA transcripts as template. HTBI primers were the set used in a first-round RT-PCR of the TCR CDR3. TCRdb reprocessed the multiplex PCR reads with MiXCR, giving one entry per CDR3 protein. This sample has about half a million distinct CDR3 sequences, with about a fifth found just once. Stability of Graves' hyperthyroidism was defined as absent ophthalmopathy progression within 18 months. Each diagnosis was grounded in clinical symptoms, serum thyroxine and TRAb, thyroid ultrasound, and orbital computed tomography. PBMCs came from 10 ml fresh peripheral blood. Ten or more counts support this clonotype. Its target is not known. The V gene's germline CDR1 is SNHLY and CDR2 FYNNEI. The CDR3 has 17 residues. The V and J ends lost 3 bases and 0 bases respectively, with 12 bases between them.

This sequence was found in a man between 18 and 35 years old with Graves' hyperthyroidism. This chain uses TRBV2 with TRBJ2-6, with no clear D. The specimen was blood. The CDR3 sequence is CASSESRLDSGANVLTF. The CDR3 DNA reads TGTGCCAGCAGTGAGAGTAGGTTGGACTCTGGGGCCAACGTCCTGACTTTC.